This T cell receptor beta chain was sequenced for a study of cytomegalovirus exposure and HLA in healthy donors. Vbeta (60) and Jbeta (13) primers were used in the PCR. Produced via immunoSEQ multiplex PCR; TCRdb's table is partial and in-frame only. The sample includes 180,000 or so clones, approximately 80% seen only once; the top ten take 4.5%. Study-wide findings and caveats: In a later analysis, a missense DCLRE1C variant was linked to TCR beta V- and J-gene trimming. An analysis was carried out later, and it reportedly showed fewer N-insertions in an Asian-associated ancestry cluster than the 666-donor mean. Another analysis was done later, and it associated roughly 15,000 TCR beta sequences with HLA alleles at 0.05 false discovery rate. Beyond CMV serostatus, there was no information to go on about immune exposure.

Note on this clone: Antigen unknown.

The clonotype originates from a woman in her forties or fifties in good health and CMV-seropositive. Sequencing input: PBMCs.

CDR3: CASSRTSGSNREQYF. CDR3 DNA: TGTGCCAGCAGCCGTACTAGCGGGAGTAACAGGGAGCAGTACTTC. The chain couples TRBV11-3 to TRBJ2-7; TRBD2 agrees at 11 bases. V lost 5 bases, J lost 7 bases, and 10 bases stayed unmatched. This CDR3 has 15 amino acids. CDR1 SGHNT and CDR2 YENEEA come from the germline V gene.